The next 30 T cell receptor beta chains were all read from a single sample in a study of PD-1 blockade in classical Hodgkin lymphoma (dated by TCRdb to about 2020). Receptor amplification or capture employed the immunoSEQ multiplex PCR assay. This is the immuneACCESS table as TCRdb keeps it, with only in-frame sequences that have V and J called. A part of the clones is gone; compared with another copy, unresolved V genes explain less than half, and the rest is unexplained. In all, the sample holds tens of thousands of clones, and roughly 89% of those were seen once. Clones ranked in the top ten supply about 10% of the sample. The time point label, as the study defines it: cycle 2 day 1 (C2D1) of nivolumab. Every trial patient had relapsed following autologous stem cell transplantation, and prior brentuximab vedotin exposure was what differed among cohorts A, B and C. The sequenced sample was peripheral blood mononuclear cells (PBMCs), obtained before the second cycle of nivolumab. The receptor set was obtained from a human donor with classical Hodgkin lymphoma.

As regards this clone: Other DNA sequences in the same sample also yield this CDR3. V and J are TRBV27 and TRBJ2-3; D gene unclear. This CDR3 contains 12 residues. V lost 8 bases, J lost 1 base, and 7 bases lay in between. From germline, CDR1 is MNHEY and CDR2 SMNVEV (reference sequence). CDR3: CASSRGTDTQYF. DNA for the CDR3: TGTGCCAGCTCAAGAGGCACAGATACGCAGTATTTT.

The rearrangement uses TRBV5-1 and TRBJ2-5; 9 bases map to TRBD2. V gave up 5 bases and J gave up 0 bases; unmatched junction bases: 8. This CDR3 contains 16 residues. Germline CDR1 is SGHRS and CDR2 is YFSETQ. CDR3 sequence (DNA): TGCGCCAGCAGTCCCCGACTAGCGGAGTACCAAGAGACCCAGTACTTC. As protein: CASSPRLAEYQETQYF.

The chain recombines TRBV5-6 with TRBJ1-6, with D uncertain. The germline V and J ends were trimmed by 4 bases and 10 bases, with 9 bases remaining between them. The CDR3 is 12 amino acids. Germline V lookup: CDR1 SGHDT, CDR2 YYEEEE. The CDR3 spells CASSPIGSPLHF. Here the CDR3 DNA reads TGTGCCAGCAGCCCGATAGGGTCACCCCTCCACTTT.

V gene TRBV5-4 combines with J gene TRBJ2-1; the D gene is possibly TRBD2 (6 bases). This CDR3 region has 15 residues. The germline V gene has CDR1 SGHNT and CDR2 YYREEE (reference sequence). Trimming cost V 4 bases and J 0 bases, with 11 bases left between them. In DNA form, the CDR3 reads TGTGCCAGCAGCGGACGGGAGAACTCCTACAATGAGCAGTTCTTC. This gives the protein CASSGRENSYNEQFF.

This chain joins TRBV10-3 and TRBJ2-2; 9 bases are shared with TRBD2. Germline V CDR1 and CDR2: ENHRY, SYGVKD. V lost 4 bases, J lost 1 base, and 1 base stayed unmatched. The CDR3 runs 15 residues. The CDR3 nucleotides read TGTGCCATCAGTGTAGCGGGGGAGAACACCGGGGAGCTGTTTTTT. Translating it yields CAISVAGENTGELFF.

The rearrangement joins TRBV4-1 to TRBJ1-3, with D possibly matching TRBD1 (5 bases). Looked up from germline, CDR1 is MGHRA and CDR2 is YSYEKL. The CDR3 extends over 16 amino acids. Trimming left V 3 bases short and J 0 bases short, with 12 bases between. CDR3 residues: CASSQGGSYSGNTIYF. In DNA form, the CDR3 reads TGCGCCAGCAGCCAGGGGGGTTCGTACTCTGGAAACACCATATATTTT.

This chain links TRBV4-1 with TRBJ2-1; 7 bases align to TRBD2. V trimming: 0 bases; J trimming: 0 bases; junction bases outside the gene matches: 5. CDR1 and CDR2 from the germline V gene are MGHRA and YSYEKL. The CDR3 has 17 residues. DNA for the CDR3: TGCGCCAGCAGCCAAGATCCCCGCGGGAGCTCCTACAATGAGCAGTTCTTC. It encodes CASSQDPRGSSYNEQFF.

The chain links TRBV5-4 to TRBJ2-3, with 11 positions matching TRBD1. The CDR3 runs 16 residues. Germline assignment: CDR1 SGHNT and CDR2 YYREEE (reference sequence). J lost 1 base, V lost 0 bases, and 1 base had no gene match. The CDR3 here is CASSLGGQGGTDTQYF. CDR3 nucleotide sequence: TGTGCCAGCAGCTTGGGGGGACAGGGGGGCACAGATACGCAGTATTTT.

V and J are TRBV28 and TRBJ2-1; D may match TRBD1 or TRBD2 (5 bases each). CDR3 size: 14 residues. Germline assignment: CDR1 MDHEN and CDR2 SYDVKM. V gave up 7 bases and J gave up 6 bases, with 16 bases separating them. This chain's CDR3 is CASTPGRSGNEQFF. The CDR3 nucleotides read TGTGCCAGCACCCCGGGACGGAGCGGCAATGAGCAGTTCTTC.

The chain recombines TRBV5-1 with TRBJ1-3; D remains ambiguous. V shed 3 bases and J shed 7 bases, with 11 bases lying between them. The germline V gene has CDR1 SGHRS and CDR2 YFSETQ. This CDR3 region has 13 residues. The CDR3: CASSYYEGNTIYF. The CDR3 nucleotides read TGCGCCAGCAGCTACTACGAAGGGAACACCATATATTTT.

This chain connects TRBV27 to TRBJ1-3; D is ambiguous. The CDR3 length is 14 residues. Germline values: CDR1 MNHEY, CDR2 SMNVEV (reference sequence). Deletions cut 5 bases from V and 1 base from J, with 9 bases between. The CDR3 protein is CASSLGLSGNTIYF. CDR3 in DNA: TGTGCCAGCAGTCTCGGATTATCTGGAAACACCATATATTTT.

The chain carries TRBV28 and TRBJ1-2; D not certain. The germline V and J ends were trimmed by 5 bases and 8 bases, with 15 bases remaining between them. Germline-derived CDR1 and CDR2 are MDHEN and SYDVKM. The CDR3 is made up of 13 amino acids. CDR3 in DNA: TGTGCCAGCAGTCCCCCGAATGCATGGGGCTACACCTTC. This sequence encodes CASSPPNAWGYTF.

The chain joins TRBV5-1 to TRBJ2-7; D might be TRBD1 (6 bases). The V gene's germline CDR1 is SGHRS and CDR2 YFSETQ. V was trimmed by 4 bases and J by 7 bases, leaving 15 bases between them. CDR3 length: 13 amino acids. The CDR3 sequence: CASSVQGHEEQYF. Written as DNA, the CDR3 is TGCGCCAGCAGCGTACAGGGACACGAGGAGCAGTACTTC.

This clone was seen only once. This chain connects TRBV2 to TRBJ2-2; D uncertain. Germline-derived CDR1 and CDR2 are SNHLY and FYNNEI. V was cut by 9 bases and J by 2 bases, with 10 bases left in between. CDR3 length: 13 residues. The CDR3 DNA reads TGTGCCAGAGACACGATTAACACCGGGGAGCTGTTTTTT. Encoded protein: CARDTINTGELFF.

The chain carries TRBV28 and TRBJ1-3; D remains ambiguous. Germline V lookup: CDR1 MDHEN, CDR2 SYDVKM. CDR3 length equals 14 residues. Trimming removed 6 bases from V and 0 bases from J, with 9 bases in between. The CDR3 sequence: CASSDGYSGNTIYF. As DNA, the CDR3 is TGTGCCAGCAGCGATGGATACTCTGGAAACACCATATATTTT.

The J gene is TRBJ2-1, the V gene TRBV19; 9 nucleotides match TRBD2. CDR1 is LNHDA and CDR2 is SQIVND in the germline V gene (reference sequence). The CDR3 length is 16 residues. V shed 10 bases and J 4 bases; nucleotides not matched to a gene: 14. CDR3 nucleotides: TGTGCCACCAAGACATTAGGCGGGGGGGCTTACAATGAGCAGTTCTTC. It translates to CATKTLGGGAYNEQFF.

The V gene is TRBV4-1, the J gene TRBJ2-7, with TRBD2 matching 10 bases. The junction had 18 bases not matched to a gene; V was cut back by 4 bases and J by 6 bases. The CDR3 covers 18 residues. The germline V gene encodes CDR1 MGHRA and CDR2 YSYEKL. CDR3 loop: CASSPRPPGGLAVLEQYF. CDR3 sequence (DNA): TGCGCCAGCAGCCCCAGGCCCCCCGGTGGACTAGCGGTCCTCGAGCAGTACTTC.

The V call is TRBV5-6, the J call TRBJ2-1; D is ambiguous. Between the trimmed V and J ends, which lost 2 bases and 0 bases, there was a span of 15 bases. The CDR3 extends over 17 amino acids. The germline V gene encodes CDR1 SGHDT and CDR2 YYEEEE. DNA for the CDR3: TGTGCCAGCAGCTTTTCATCTGGTTCACGCTCCTACAATGAGCAGTTCTTC. Translating gives CASSFSSGSRSYNEQFF.

The V and J genes are TRBV6-1 and TRBJ2-2; perhaps TRBD1 as D (6 bases). The CDR3 has 13 residues. Germline V gene data show CDR1 as MNHNS and CDR2 as SASEGT. The germline V and J ends were trimmed by 2 bases and 6 bases, with 7 bases remaining between them. The CDR3 coding sequence is TGTGCCAGCAGTGAATCAGGGGCCGGGGAGCTGTTTTTT. Translation: CASSESGAGELFF.

This clone was picked up a small number of times. The V and J genes are TRBV29-1 and TRBJ2-7; 9 bases fit TRBD1. The length of the CDR3 is 13 residues. Germline V gives CDR1 SQVTM, CDR2 ANQGSEA. After removal of 5 bases from V and 4 bases from J, the junction contained 6 bases not matched to a gene. The CDR3 nucleotides are TGCAGCGTTCTACAGGGGGCCGGGTACGAGCAGTACTTC. As protein: CSVLQGAGYEQYF.

The chain employs TRBV18 and TRBJ1-2; D gene unclear. CDR3 size: 14 residues. Germline V CDR1 and CDR2: KGHSH, LQKENI. Trimming shortened V by 3 bases and J by 4 bases, and 12 bases separated the two germline ends. CDR3 residues: CASSPDKVVYGYTF. CDR3 nucleotides: TGTGCCAGCTCACCTGATAAGGTGGTCTATGGCTACACCTTC.

This clone has just a few counts. The chain recombines TRBV4-2 with TRBJ1-6; 7 bases are a match to TRBD1. Germline V gives CDR1 LGHNA, CDR2 YNFKEQ. Trimming removed 4 bases from V and 10 bases from J; junction bases left unmatched: 10. This CDR3 is 15 amino acids long. CDR3 region: CASSPRQGGNSPLHF. CDR3 coding DNA: TGTGCCAGCAGCCCCCGACAGGGAGGGAACTCACCCCTCCACTTT.

This chain links TRBV7-9 with TRBJ2-5; D is possibly TRBD1 or TRBD2 (5 bases each). This CDR3 is 16 amino acids long. Trimming stripped 5 bases from V and 4 bases from J, with 20 bases between. In germline, CDR1 is SEHNR, CDR2 FQNEAQ (reference sequence). CDR3 sequence (DNA): TGTGCCAGCAGCCCTGCGATTGGCAGGGACCCAGAGACCCAGTACTTC. This encodes CASSPAIGRDPETQYF.

In DNA form, the CDR3 reads TGTGCCAGCAGCAGACCGACAGGGGGCCACTACGAGCAGTACTTC. As protein: CASSRPTGGHYEQYF. This chain connects TRBV11-2 to TRBJ2-7; 10 bases are a match to TRBD1. The germline CDR1 and CDR2 sequences are SGHAT and FQNNGV. CDR3 length equals 15 residues. Trimming took 5 bases from V and 3 from J; bases not matched to a gene: 7.

The chain uses TRBV5-1 and TRBJ2-3, with 7 nucleotides matching TRBD2. Germline CDR1 and CDR2: SGHRS and YFSETQ. CDR3 length: 15 amino acids. The J segment lost 6 bases and the V segment lost 0 bases, leaving 7 bases of the junction unmatched. The CDR3 region is CASSLGVAGRDTQYF. The CDR3, as DNA: TGCGCCAGCAGCTTGGGAGTGGCCGGGAGGGATACGCAGTATTTT.

J is TRBJ2-7 and V is TRBV4-2; TRBD2 aligns across 9 bases. The V segment lost 0 bases and the J segment 2 bases; nucleotides outside the gene matches: 2. The CDR3 is 15 residues long. In germline, CDR1 is LGHNA, CDR2 YNFKEQ. CDR3 sequence: CASSQDLAGAYEQYF. In DNA, the CDR3 is TGTGCCAGCAGCCAAGATTTAGCGGGAGCCTACGAGCAGTACTTC.

The rearrangement uses TRBV7-2 and TRBJ1-5, with D uncertain. The germline V gene has CDR1 SGHTA and CDR2 FQGNSA. Trimming took off 0 bases at V and 0 bases at J, with 9 bases between the two ends. This CDR3 has 16 amino acids. The CDR3: CASSLAGRNSNQPQHF. CDR3 in DNA: TGTGCCAGCAGCTTAGCGGGAAGGAATAGCAATCAGCCCCAGCATTTT.

The chain employs TRBV7-6 and TRBJ2-7; tentative D call: TRBD2 (7 bases). Germline V lookup: CDR1 SGHVS, CDR2 FNYEAQ. This CDR3 has 15 residues. Trimming pared 0 bases from V and 1 base from J, leaving 10 bases between. CDR3 DNA: TGTGCCAGCAGCTTAGCGGGGGGGCTTTCCTACGAGCAGTACTTC. Protein: CASSLAGGLSYEQYF.

This chain joins TRBV6-1 and TRBJ1-6; D is unclear. The CDR3 runs 15 residues. Trimming took 2 bases from V and 9 from J, leaving 14 bases between them. Looked up from germline, CDR1 is MNHNS and CDR2 is SASEGT. The CDR3 loop reads CASSERSRKFSPLHF. CDR3 DNA: TGTGCCAGCAGTGAACGCAGCCGCAAGTTTTCACCCCTCCACTTT.

The rearrangement uses TRBV19 and TRBJ1-5; 8 positions match TRBD1. V trimming: 10 bases; J trimming: 6 bases; junction bases outside the gene matches: 5. Germline V lookup: CDR1 LNHDA, CDR2 SQIVND (reference sequence). The CDR3 is 12 amino acids. CDR3 nucleotides: TGTGCCACTAAACAGGGGGTTCAGCCCCAGCATTTT. This encodes CATKQGVQPQHF.